Here is one T cell receptor (beta chain) with its context. J lost 6 bases, V lost 5 bases, and 5 bases had no gene match. There are 14 residues in the CDR3. CDR1 is SGHTA and CDR2 is FQGNSA in the germline V gene. Here immunoSEQ multiplex PCR was the method, and the copy in TCRdb shows in-frame clones only, minus some. The data show about 720 clones, roughly 77% seen once. The data are from a study of the immune and genomic landscape of osteosarcoma. Looking at the study overall: The cohort was enriched for poor-risk osteosarcoma.

V gene TRBV7-2 combines with J gene TRBJ2-7, with 12 bases that match TRBD2. The TCR sequence derives from a boy younger than 18 with osteosarcoma. Sequenced material: metastatic tumor tissue from the lung. CDR3 loop: CASSPRLAGAEQYF. The CDR3 DNA reads TGTGCCAGCAGCCCCAGACTAGCGGGAGCCGAGCAGTACTTC.